Listed here is a single TCR beta chain. Its target is not known. This specimen belongs to a study of T cell responses to AZD1222 COVID-19 vaccine. The data were produced by immunoSEQ multiplex PCR, yet TCRdb's version contains in-frame clones alone and is incomplete. The sample gives 90,000 to 120,000 clones, around 92% of which show up once; about 8.1% is in the top ten. Study observations and caveats: The peak T cell response came first, and repertoires were sampled only after it. Clonal diversity was possibly underestimated, and white British individuals and females predominated among donors. Rises in breadth and depth of Spike-specific TCRs came after two AZD1222 doses.

With V trimmed by 4 bases and J by 0 bases, 8 bases remained unmatched. Germline V gene sequence: CDR1 SGHRS, CDR2 YFSETQ. The CDR3 consists of 16 residues. This chain links TRBV5-1 with TRBJ1-1, with 8 bases aligning to TRBD1. Sequences were derived from peripheral blood, sampled 28 days after the second AZD1222 dose. The receptor comes from an adult who received the AZD1222 COVID-19 vaccine. In nucleotides, the CDR3 is TGCGCCAGCAGCCCAGGGGACAGGACGATGAACACTGAAGCTTTCTTT. Protein product: CASSPGDRTMNTEAFF.